This passage covers 9 T cell receptor beta chains from one sample sequenced in a study of blood T cell repertoires in COVID-19. Sequenced by immunoSEQ multiplex PCR; TCRdb stores in-frame clones only, minus some. The table includes some 110,000 clones, approximately 85% detected once. Sequenced input: peripheral blood. Every receptor here comes from a woman aged 80 or over with COVID-19, enrolled during active disease.

The V gene is TRBV20-1, the J gene TRBJ2-3; 8 bases are shared with TRBD2. The germline V gene encodes CDR1 DFQATT and CDR2 SNEGSKA (reference sequence). V dropped 3 bases and J dropped 0; count of bases not matched to a gene: 14. The CDR3 loop spans 18 amino acids. CDR3 DNA sequence: TGCAGTGCTAGTGCAGCGGGACTAGTAGGTACTAGCACAGATACGCAGTATTTT. This translates into CSASAAGLVGTSTDTQYF.

This clone has a single count. This chain uses TRBV6-4 with TRBJ2-2; unclear D gene. The CDR3 totals 12 residues. The V end lost 4 bases, the J end lost 3 bases, and 3 bases lay between the germline ends. From germline, CDR1 is MRHNA and CDR2 SNTAGT. CDR3 nucleotides: TGTGCCAGCAGTGGGCACACCGGGGAGCTGTTTTTT. This encodes CASSGHTGELFF.

The V call is TRBV29-1, the J call TRBJ2-5; 8 bases line up with TRBD1. The CDR3 is made up of 17 amino acids. V gave up 0 bases and J gave up 8 bases; unmatched junction bases: 17. CDR1 and CDR2 (germline): SQVTM, ANQGSEA. CDR3 in DNA: TGCAGCGTTGAAGATGGGTTTAGGACCAGGGGGCCCCGAACCCAGTACTTC. This gives the protein CSVEDGFRTRGPRTQYF.

V usage is TRBV7-9 and J usage is TRBJ2-3, with D possibly matching TRBD2 (6 bases). Germline V gives CDR1 SEHNR, CDR2 FQNEAQ (reference sequence). V was cut by 2 bases and J by 0 bases, with 9 bases left in between. CDR3 length: 15 amino acids. The CDR3 spells CASSLLAGSTDTQYF. The CDR3 DNA reads as TGTGCCAGCAGCTTACTTGCGGGGAGCACAGATACGCAGTATTTT.

This chain connects TRBV28 to TRBJ1-5, with 7 bases that match TRBD1. The V gene's germline CDR1 is MDHEN and CDR2 SYDVKM. V was clipped by 6 bases and J by 4 bases; unmatched bases: 9. The CDR3 covers 15 residues. The CDR3 bases are TGTGCCAGCAGGGAGGATGGGACAGATAATCAGCCCCAGCATTTT. It is translated as CASREDGTDNQPQHF.

In this sample, this clone turned up a few times. This chain joins TRBV6-2 or TRBV6-3 and TRBJ2-7; 8 bases line up with TRBD2. The CDR3 runs 15 residues. J was trimmed by 4 bases and V by 2 bases; bases with no gene match: 7. Germline V gene lookup returns CDR1 MNHEY and CDR2 SVGEGT. Here the CDR3 reads CASSYEAGVGYEQYF. DNA of the CDR3: TGTGCCAGCAGTTACGAAGCGGGAGTAGGGTACGAGCAGTACTTC.

The V and J genes are TRBV7-2 and TRBJ1-2; TRBD1 is a possible D gene (6 bases). Germline loops: CDR1 SGHTA, CDR2 FQGNSA. The CDR3 length is 14 residues. Trimming cost V 4 bases and J 3 bases, with 12 bases left between them. CDR3 nucleotide sequence: TGTGCCAGCAGCTCACAGGGATCCTACTATGGCTACACCTTC. It translates to CASSSQGSYYGYTF.

The chain recombines TRBV5-4 with TRBJ2-5; D is uncertain. Germline V gives CDR1 SGHNT, CDR2 YYREEE (reference sequence). The CDR3 spans 13 residues. The V gene lost 7 bases and the J gene lost 1 base, with 11 bases spanning the gap. CDR3 protein: CASQASGQETQYF. DNA for the CDR3: TGTGCCAGCCAGGCGTCCGGCCAAGAGACCCAGTACTTC. The whole variable domain, filled in from reference TRBV5-4 and TRBJ2-5, reads ETGVTQSPTHLIKTRGQQVTLRCSSQSGHNTVSWYQQALGQGPQFIFQYYREEENGRGNFPPRFSGLQFPNYSSELNVNALELDDSALYLCASQASGQETQYFGPGTRLLVL.

The chain is built from TRBV3-1 (or the pseudogene TRBV3-2) and TRBJ1-2; D not resolved. The V gene's germline CDR1 is LGHDT and CDR2 YNNKEL (reference sequence). This CDR3 contains 13 residues. V gave up 0 bases and J gave up 4 bases, with 6 bases separating them. The CDR3 DNA reads TGTGCCAGCAGCCAAGAATGGGCCTATGGCTACACCTTC. Translated, it gives CASSQEWAYGYTF.